This T cell receptor (beta chain) is from a study of TIL therapy for anti-PD-1-resistant metastatic lung cancer. The immunoSEQ assay was v3. Profiled with immunoSEQ multiplex PCR; TCRdb holds only in-frame clones, not every one. The sample yields about 50,000 clones, approximately 79% seen once. The sample's time point: pre-treatment sample, taken before nivolumab and TIL therapy. Germline CDR1 reads MDHEN; CDR2 reads SYDVKM. J was trimmed by 2 bases and V by 4 bases; bases with no gene match: 4. The CDR3 has 14 amino acids. The source is a woman between 25 and 85 years old with non-small cell lung cancer. The chain carries TRBV28 and TRBJ1-1; 7 bases line up with TRBD1. Source: blood, taken at baseline. Written as DNA, the CDR3 is TGTGCCAGCAGTTCAACAGGGGTTAACACTGAAGCTTTCTTT. Protein sequence: CASSSTGVNTEAFF.